These 23 T cell receptor beta chains share one sample of origin, sequenced in a study of blood T cell repertoires in COVID-19. Measured with immunoSEQ multiplex PCR; TCRdb has only the in-frame clones, and not every one. The sample has about 20,000 clones; about 90% are singletons. The sample was peripheral blood. The receptors come from a human donor in a cohort sampled during active COVID-19.

The chain couples TRBV25-1 to TRBJ2-7, with TRBD2 matching over 8 bases. The CDR3 runs to 16 residues. V shed 1 base, J shed 1 base, and the junction held 6 bases outside the gene matches. CDR1 and CDR2 from the germline V gene are MGHDK and SYGVNS. CDR3 in amino acids: CASSELSSGGSYEQYF. In DNA form, the CDR3 reads TGTGCCAGCAGTGAATTGTCCTCGGGAGGGTCCTACGAGCAGTACTTC.

The chain recombines TRBV18 with TRBJ1-2, with TRBD1 as a possible D gene (6 bases). The length of the CDR3 is 15 residues. Germline CDR1 is KGHSH and CDR2 is LQKENI. The V and J ends lost 1 base and 3 bases respectively, with 12 bases between them. The CDR3 protein is CASSPQGGDDYGYTF. The CDR3 DNA follows: TGTGCCAGCTCACCACAGGGGGGGGATGACTATGGCTACACCTTC.

V and J are TRBV10-3 and TRBJ2-1; D call uncertain. This CDR3 has 13 residues. V was cut by 5 bases and J by 7 bases, with 12 bases left in between. Looked up from germline, CDR1 is ENHRY and CDR2 is SYGVKD. The CDR3 nucleotides are TGTGCCATCAGTCTAGAGTCTAGTAATGAGCAGTTCTTC. This gives the protein CAISLESSNEQFF.

The genes are TRBV5-6 and TRBJ2-5, with 8 bases that match TRBD2. Germline assignment: CDR1 SGHDT and CDR2 YYEEEE. V lost 0 bases to trimming and J lost 7 bases; unmatched junction nucleotides: 5. The CDR3 loop spans 14 amino acids. The CDR3 protein is CASSLDAGGGTQYF. DNA for the CDR3: TGTGCCAGCAGCTTGGATGCGGGGGGAGGGACCCAGTACTTC.

V is TRBV27 and J is TRBJ2-1; D is unclear. Germline V gene data show CDR1 as MNHEY and CDR2 as SMNVEV (reference sequence). Trimming cost V 2 bases and J 0 bases, with 8 bases left between them. The CDR3 totals 15 residues. Written as DNA, the CDR3 is TGTGCCAGCAGTTTACCGAGCGCCTCCTACAATGAGCAGTTCTTC. Its translation: CASSLPSASYNEQFF.

The chain recombines TRBV29-1 with TRBJ1-3; D is unresolved. V was pared by 4 bases and J by 0 bases, with 4 bases between. The germline V gene encodes CDR1 SQVTM and CDR2 ANQGSEA. CDR3 size: 12 residues. CDR3 sequence: CSVVASGNTIYF. The CDR3 DNA is TGCAGCGTTGTAGCCTCTGGAAACACCATATATTTT. Filled out from reference TRBV29-1 and TRBJ1-3, the complete variable domain reads SAVISQKPSRDICQRGTSLTIQCQVDSQVTMMFWYRQQPGQSLTLIATANQGSEATYESGFVIDKFPISRPNLTFSTLTVSNMSPEDSSIYLCSVVASGNTIYFGEGSWLTVV.

J is TRBJ1-4 and V is TRBV1; the table's D call, TRBD1, was not checked against the DNA. TRBV1 is classified as a pseudogene. The CDR3 contains 15 residues. CDR3 DNA sequence: TGCACCAGCAGCCACTTCAGCCAGGGGTACGAAAAACTGTTTTTT. Translating gives CTSSHFSQGYEKLFF.

The chain has TRBV9 and TRBJ2-3; 10 positions match TRBD2. Germline V CDR1 and CDR2: SGDLS, YYNGEE. Losses at the gene ends were 3 bases for V and 4 bases for J; bases not matched to a gene: 11. The CDR3 consists of 17 residues. CDR3: CASSEGISGGSSDTQYF. The CDR3 nucleotides are TGTGCCAGCAGCGAGGGCATTAGCGGGGGGAGTTCAGATACGCAGTATTTT.

This chain links TRBV4-1 with TRBJ1-3; 7 nucleotides match TRBD1. The CDR3 length is 14 residues. Germline assignment: CDR1 MGHRA and CDR2 YSYEKL. Losses at the gene ends were 4 bases for V and 8 bases for J; bases not matched to a gene: 8. For the CDR3, the DNA is TGCGCCAGCAGCCGCTTACAGGGGCGGCACACCATATATTTT. It translates to CASSRLQGRHTIYF.

The chain has TRBV5-1 and TRBJ1-1; 8 bases line up with TRBD1. This CDR3 is 17 amino acids long. CDR1 SGHRS and CDR2 YFSETQ come from the germline V gene. V was pared by 9 bases and J by 5 bases, with 21 bases of the junction left unmatched. DNA for the CDR3: TGCGCCACCACCCTGCCGGGACAGGTCCCGAGGGGGACTGAAGCTTTCTTT. Translating gives CATTLPGQVPRGTEAFF.

This chain joins TRBV10-1 and TRBJ2-7, with 11 bases aligning to TRBD1. Per germline, CDR1 WNHNN and CDR2 SYGVQD (reference sequence). The CDR3 runs to 15 residues. V was pared by 3 bases and J by 3 bases, with 4 bases of the junction left unmatched. CDR3 DNA sequence: TGCGCCAGCAGTGACCCCGGGACAGGGGGCTACGAGCAGTACTTC. Protein sequence: CASSDPGTGGYEQYF.

This sequence joins TRBV6-6 and TRBJ1-4; 8 bases match TRBD1. The germline V gene has CDR1 MNHNY and CDR2 SVGAGI (reference sequence). After removal of 6 bases from V and 15 bases from J, the junction contained 6 bases not matched to a gene. The CDR3 is 11 amino acids. In DNA, the CDR3 is TGTGCCAGCAGGGACAGGGCCATGGTGTTTTTT. Protein: CASRDRAMVFF.

The table lists this clone with a few counts. The V call is TRBV6-6, the J call TRBJ1-5; D ambiguous. The CDR3 is 14 amino acids. Germline CDR1 MNHNY, CDR2 SVGAGI (reference sequence). Between the trimmed V and J ends, which lost 7 bases and 1 base, there was a span of 11 bases. The CDR3, as DNA: TGTGCCAGCACCATGACGGGGAGCAATCAGCCCCAGCATTTT. Translation gives CASTMTGSNQPQHF.

This chain uses TRBV19 with TRBJ2-4; 8 nucleotides match TRBD1. The CDR3 has 16 amino acids. V shed 5 bases, J shed 3 bases, and the junction held 9 bases outside the gene matches. CDR1 is LNHDA and CDR2 is SQIVND in the germline V gene (reference sequence). In nucleotides, the CDR3 is TGTGCCAGTAGTTCCACAGGGGGAGCGGGCAAAAACATTCAGTACTTC. The encoded protein is CASSSTGGAGKNIQYF.

The genes are TRBV2 and TRBJ2-7; 11 bases agree with TRBD1. From germline, CDR1 is SNHLY and CDR2 FYNNEI. The V gene end was trimmed by 4 bases and the J gene end by 5 bases; junction bases not matched to a gene: 10. This CDR3 spans 16 amino acids. The DNA of the CDR3 is TGTGCCAGCAGTGCATCCGGACAGGGGGCCGTCAACGAGCAGTACTTC. Amino acids: CASSASGQGAVNEQYF.

The chain employs TRBV5-1 and TRBJ2-6; D may be TRBD1 (5 bases). CDR1 SGHRS and CDR2 YFSETQ come from the germline V gene. V lost 4 bases and J 0 bases, leaving 11 bases between the germline ends. This CDR3 has 16 residues. CDR3: CASSTGHYSGANVLTF. The CDR3 DNA follows: TGCGCCAGCAGCACCGGACACTACTCTGGGGCCAACGTCCTGACTTTC.

This clone was recorded a few times. The rearrangement links TRBV7-2 to TRBJ2-3, with 14 bases fitting TRBD2. The V gene end was trimmed by 2 bases and the J gene end by 6 bases; junction bases not matched to a gene: 10. The CDR3 is 18 amino acids. Germline CDR1 SGHTA, CDR2 FQGNSA. The CDR3 coding sequence is TGTGCCAGCAGCTTAAGGGGACTAGCGGGGGTGCTCGGGGATACGCAGTATTTT. Translation: CASSLRGLAGVLGDTQYF.

V and J are TRBV6-1 and TRBJ1-1; 7 bases are a match to TRBD1. The CDR3 contains 13 residues. V was clipped by 7 bases and J by 9 bases; unmatched bases: 11. Germline-derived CDR1 and CDR2 are MNHNS and SASEGT. CDR3 loop: CASTRGPDSQAFF. The CDR3 nucleotides read TGTGCCAGCACAAGGGGGCCCGACTCCCAAGCTTTCTTT.

The chain recombines TRBV4-2 with TRBJ2-1, with 7 bases identical to TRBD1. The CDR3 runs 15 residues. After removal of 4 bases from V and 5 bases from J, the junction contained 8 bases not matched to a gene. Germline V lookup: CDR1 LGHNA, CDR2 YNFKEQ. CDR3 amino acids: CASSRGQVGDNEQFF. For the CDR3, the DNA is TGTGCCAGCAGCCGTGGACAGGTGGGGGACAATGAGCAGTTCTTC.

V usage is TRBV11-3 and J usage is TRBJ2-7, with D perhaps TRBD1 (5 bases). The germline V gene encodes CDR1 SGHNT and CDR2 YENEEA. V was clipped by 0 bases and J by 7 bases, with 13 bases between them. This CDR3 is 14 amino acids long. The CDR3 sequence: CASSLDGLGPEQYF. The CDR3 nucleotides are TGTGCCAGCAGCTTAGATGGTCTGGGGCCAGAGCAGTACTTC.

The chain combines TRBV6-5 with TRBJ1-2; no definite D call. The CDR3 runs 13 residues. The germline V and J ends were trimmed by 6 bases and 4 bases, with 12 bases remaining between them. Germline V gives CDR1 MNHEY, CDR2 SVGAGI. This CDR3 reads CASRRGEGYGYTF. The CDR3 bases are TGTGCCAGCAGACGGGGAGAAGGCTATGGCTACACCTTC.

The genes are TRBV6-5 and TRBJ2-5; 10 bases are a match to TRBD1. CDR3 size: 13 residues. Looked up from germline, CDR1 is MNHEY and CDR2 is SVGAGI. V was clipped by 6 bases and J by 5 bases; unmatched bases: 3. In DNA, the CDR3 is TGTGCCAGCAGGGACAGGGGGGAGGAGACCCAGTACTTC. This gives the protein CASRDRGEETQYF.

This rearrangement joins TRBV5-5 to TRBJ1-6; D perhaps matches TRBD1 (6 bases). Germline values: CDR1 SGHKS, CDR2 YYEKEE (reference sequence). The V end was cut by 1 base, the J end by 9 bases, with 17 bases between. This CDR3 has 16 residues. The CDR3 region is CASSLPNREGISPLHF. The DNA for the CDR3 is TGTGCCAGCAGCTTGCCAAACAGGGAGGGGATTTCACCCCTCCACTTT. Together with reference TRBV5-5 and TRBJ1-6, the CDR3 gives the full variable domain: DAGVTQSPTHLIKTRGQQVTLRCSPISGHKSVSWYQQVLGQGPQFIFQYYEKEERGRGNFPDRFSARQFPNYSSELNVNALLLGDSALYLCASSLPNREGISPLHFGNGTRLTVT.